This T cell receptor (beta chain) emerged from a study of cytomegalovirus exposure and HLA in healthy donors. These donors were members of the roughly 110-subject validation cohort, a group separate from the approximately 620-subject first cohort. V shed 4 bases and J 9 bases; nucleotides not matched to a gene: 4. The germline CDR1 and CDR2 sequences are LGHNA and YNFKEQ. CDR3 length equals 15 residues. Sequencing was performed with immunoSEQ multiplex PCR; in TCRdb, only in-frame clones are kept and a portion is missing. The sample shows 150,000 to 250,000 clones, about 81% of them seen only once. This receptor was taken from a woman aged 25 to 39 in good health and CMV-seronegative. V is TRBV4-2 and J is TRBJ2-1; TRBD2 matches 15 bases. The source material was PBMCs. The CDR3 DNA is TGTGCCAGCAGCCCGGGACTAGCGGGGGGCCGTGAGCAGTTCTTC. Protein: CASSPGLAGGREQFF.